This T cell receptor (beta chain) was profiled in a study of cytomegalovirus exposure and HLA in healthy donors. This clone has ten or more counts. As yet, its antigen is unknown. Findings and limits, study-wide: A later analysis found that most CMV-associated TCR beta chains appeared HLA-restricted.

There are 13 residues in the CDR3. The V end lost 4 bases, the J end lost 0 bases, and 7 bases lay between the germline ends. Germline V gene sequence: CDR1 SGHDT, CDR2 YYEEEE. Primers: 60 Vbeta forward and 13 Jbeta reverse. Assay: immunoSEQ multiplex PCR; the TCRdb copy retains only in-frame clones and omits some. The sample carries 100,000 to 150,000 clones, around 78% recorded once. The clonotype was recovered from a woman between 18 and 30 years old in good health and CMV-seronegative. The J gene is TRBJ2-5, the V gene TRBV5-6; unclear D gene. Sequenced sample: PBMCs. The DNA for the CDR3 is TGTGCCAGCAGCCGCAGCGACCAAGAGACCCAGTACTTC. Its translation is CASSRSDQETQYF.